This section outlines one T cell receptor (beta chain) sequence together with its context. Antigen: not known. The sample originates from a study of OX40 agonist ivuxolimab in advanced cancers. Study details: Partial responses, seen in three patients, involved one hepatocellular carcinoma and two cutaneous melanomas.

Notes on the study in general: At doses 0.1 to 3.0 mg/kg, CD4+ and CD8+ clones expanded.

The method was immunoSEQ multiplex PCR; TCRdb's version includes in-frame clones alone and lacks a portion of them. This repertoire shows about 60,000 clones, about 90% found once; its top ten account for 16%. Germline CDR1 SGDLS, CDR2 YYNGEE. Trimming took 4 bases from V and 6 from J, leaving 14 bases between them. The CDR3 runs 15 residues. The sequencing here drew on CD4+ or CD8+ T cells sorted from blood, taken in a trial of the OX40 agonist ivuxolimab. J is TRBJ1-6 and V is TRBV9, with TRBD1 as a possible D gene (6 bases). The receptor comes from an adult with an advanced solid tumor such as melanoma, head and neck, liver or kidney cancer. CDR3 DNA: TGTGCCAGCAGCTCCGACAGGTTGGGTAATTCACCCCTCCACTTT. Translation gives CASSSDRLGNSPLHF.